Listed here are 11 T cell receptor beta chains from one sample, sequenced in a study of cytomegalovirus exposure and HLA in healthy donors. PCR amplification relied on 60 Vbeta primers (plus 13 Jbeta primers). TCRdb keeps only in-frame clones here, not all; method: immunoSEQ multiplex PCR. The sample has about 43,000 clones; 60% to 70% are singletons. Sequences were obtained from PBMCs. All receptors come from a man between 60 and 75 years old in good health and CMV-seropositive.

V and J are TRBV7-2 and TRBJ1-4, with 10 bases aligning to TRBD1. The CDR3 has 14 amino acids. J gave up 5 bases and V 6 bases, and 3 bases lay outside the gene matches. The germline V gene encodes CDR1 SGHTA and CDR2 FQGNSA. CDR3 in DNA: TGTGCCAGCAGTTTGGACAGGGGGAATGAAAAACTGTTTTTT. Its protein product is CASSLDRGNEKLFF.

The chain couples TRBV5-4 to TRBJ2-1; TRBD2 might be the D (6 bases). The CDR3 is 19 residues long. CDR1 is SGHNT and CDR2 is YYREEE in the germline V gene (reference sequence). The V end was cut by 1 base, the J end by 7 bases, with 27 bases between. The CDR3 region is CASSLRREKIFGTTNEQFF. In DNA, the CDR3 is TGTGCCAGCAGCTTGAGGCGGGAAAAGATTTTCGGAACAACGAATGAGCAGTTCTTC.

This chain joins TRBV2 and TRBJ1-5, with no clear D. CDR3 length equals 14 residues. V was trimmed by 4 bases and J by 7 bases, leaving 14 bases between them. In germline, CDR1 is SNHLY, CDR2 FYNNEI. In nucleotides, the CDR3 is TGTGCCAGCAGTGCCGCCAAGACGGGGCAGCCCCAGCATTTT. It encodes CASSAAKTGQPQHF.

This chain joins TRBV9 and TRBJ2-1; 8 bases are shared with TRBD2. CDR3 length: 14 residues. Germline trimming cut 4 bases from V and 4 bases from J; bases unmatched to any gene: 4. Germline V gene data show CDR1 as SGDLS and CDR2 as YYNGEE. Here the CDR3 DNA reads TGTGCCAGCAGCCTTCGGGAGGGGTACAATGAGCAGTTCTTC. Amino acids: CASSLREGYNEQFF.

This chain uses TRBV28 with TRBJ2-2, with 14 nucleotides matching TRBD2. Germline CDR1 MDHEN, CDR2 SYDVKM. The CDR3 runs 16 residues. Trimming took 5 bases from V and 7 from J; bases not matched to a gene: 6. The CDR3 region is CASSPGLAGASGELFF. CDR3 bases: TGTGCCAGCAGTCCGGGACTAGCGGGAGCCAGCGGGGAGCTGTTTTTT.

This clone is a singleton in its sample. The rearrangement links TRBV29-1 to TRBJ2-7, with 9 bases fitting TRBD1. The V and J ends lost 3 bases and 3 bases, in that order; junction bases with no gene match: 3. Germline CDR1 reads SQVTM; CDR2 reads ANQGSEA. The CDR3 sequence is 13 residues long. The CDR3: CSVETGGGYEQYF. CDR3 bases: TGCAGCGTTGAGACAGGGGGAGGCTACGAGCAGTACTTC.

The chain links TRBV20-1 to TRBJ2-1; TRBD2 aligns across 8 bases. J was trimmed by 13 bases and V by 4 bases; bases with no gene match: 6. There are 11 residues in the CDR3. Per the germline V gene, CDR1 is DFQATT and CDR2 is SNEGSKA (reference sequence). In nucleotides, the CDR3 is TGCAGTGCTACCCGGGGGACTAGTCAGTTCTTC. This encodes CSATRGTSQFF.

This clone was recorded at least ten times. This chain links TRBV5-6 with TRBJ1-2; D call uncertain. This CDR3 comprises 14 residues. Trimming left V 4 bases short and J 2 bases short, with 12 bases between. The germline V gene encodes CDR1 SGHDT and CDR2 YYEEEE. The CDR3 loop is CASSPTGRNYGYTF. CDR3 DNA sequence: TGTGCCAGCAGCCCGACCGGGAGAAACTATGGCTACACCTTC.

This clone has only a few counts. The gene calls are TRBV7-9 and TRBJ2-7; TRBD2 aligns across 10 bases. The length of the CDR3 is 12 residues. Germline values: CDR1 SEHNR, CDR2 FQNEAQ (reference sequence). Germline trimming cut 5 bases from V and 6 bases from J; bases unmatched to any gene: 1. CDR3 residues: CASSRLAGEQYF. CDR3 coding DNA: TGTGCCAGCAGCCGACTAGCGGGCGAGCAGTACTTC. The full variable domain, rest sourced from reference TRBV7-9 and TRBJ2-7, is DTGVSQNPRHKITKRGQNVTFRCDPISEHNRLYWYRQTLGQGPEFLTYFQNEAQLEKSRLLSDRFSAERPKGSFSTLEIQRTEQGDSAMYLCASSRLAGEQYFGPGTRLTVT.

The chain employs TRBV4-2 and TRBJ2-1, with 12 bases lining up with TRBD2. CDR3 size: 21 residues. Germline V gene data show CDR1 as LGHNA and CDR2 as YNFKEQ. V dropped 0 bases and J dropped 0; count of bases not matched to a gene: 12. The DNA for the CDR3 is TGTGCCAGCAGCCAAGATCTGGGACTAGCGGGTGCGAAGAGCTCCTACAATGAGCAGTTCTTC. The encoded protein is CASSQDLGLAGAKSSYNEQFF.

V usage is TRBV7-9 and J usage is TRBJ2-7; TRBD2 agrees at 8 bases. V shed 4 bases, J shed 2 bases, and the junction held 13 bases outside the gene matches. This CDR3 has 17 amino acids. In germline, CDR1 is SEHNR, CDR2 FQNEAQ (reference sequence). CDR3 sequence reads: CASSSTEERENTYEQYF. For the CDR3, the DNA is TGTGCCAGCAGCTCGACGGAAGAGCGGGAGAACACCTACGAGCAGTACTTC.